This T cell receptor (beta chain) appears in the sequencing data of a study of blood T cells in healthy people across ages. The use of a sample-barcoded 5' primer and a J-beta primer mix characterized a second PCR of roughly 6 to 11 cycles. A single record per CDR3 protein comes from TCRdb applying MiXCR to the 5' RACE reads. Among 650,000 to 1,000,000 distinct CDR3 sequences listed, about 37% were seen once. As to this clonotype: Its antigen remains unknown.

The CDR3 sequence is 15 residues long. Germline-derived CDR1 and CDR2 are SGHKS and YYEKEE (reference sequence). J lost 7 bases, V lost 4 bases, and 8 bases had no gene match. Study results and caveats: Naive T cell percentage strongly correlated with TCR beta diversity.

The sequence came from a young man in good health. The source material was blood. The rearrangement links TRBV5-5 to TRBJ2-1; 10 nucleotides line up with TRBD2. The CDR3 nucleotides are TGTGCCAGCAGCCCCATTAGCGGGGGGATTAATGAGCAGTTCTTC. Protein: CASSPISGGINEQFF. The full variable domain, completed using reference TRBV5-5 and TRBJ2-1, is DAGVTQSPTHLIKTRGQQVTLRCSPISGHKSVSWYQQVLGQGPQFIFQYYEKEERGRGNFPDRFSARQFPNYSSELNVNALLLGDSALYLCASSPISGGINEQFFGPGTRLTVL.